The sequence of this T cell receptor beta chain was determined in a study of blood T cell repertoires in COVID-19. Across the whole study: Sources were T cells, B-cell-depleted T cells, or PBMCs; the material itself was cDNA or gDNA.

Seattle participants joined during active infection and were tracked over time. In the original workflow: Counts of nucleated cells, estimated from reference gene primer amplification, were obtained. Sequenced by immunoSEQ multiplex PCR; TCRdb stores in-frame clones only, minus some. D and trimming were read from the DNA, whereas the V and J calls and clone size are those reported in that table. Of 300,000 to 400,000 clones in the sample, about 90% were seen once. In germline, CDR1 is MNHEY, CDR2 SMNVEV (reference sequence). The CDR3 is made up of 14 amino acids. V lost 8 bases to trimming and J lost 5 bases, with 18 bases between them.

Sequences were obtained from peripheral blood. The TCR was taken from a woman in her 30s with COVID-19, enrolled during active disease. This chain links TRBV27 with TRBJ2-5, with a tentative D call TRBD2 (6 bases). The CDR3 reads CASSGLLLGETQYF. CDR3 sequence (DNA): TGTGCCAGCTCTGGACTACTTCTTGGGGAGACCCAGTACTTC.